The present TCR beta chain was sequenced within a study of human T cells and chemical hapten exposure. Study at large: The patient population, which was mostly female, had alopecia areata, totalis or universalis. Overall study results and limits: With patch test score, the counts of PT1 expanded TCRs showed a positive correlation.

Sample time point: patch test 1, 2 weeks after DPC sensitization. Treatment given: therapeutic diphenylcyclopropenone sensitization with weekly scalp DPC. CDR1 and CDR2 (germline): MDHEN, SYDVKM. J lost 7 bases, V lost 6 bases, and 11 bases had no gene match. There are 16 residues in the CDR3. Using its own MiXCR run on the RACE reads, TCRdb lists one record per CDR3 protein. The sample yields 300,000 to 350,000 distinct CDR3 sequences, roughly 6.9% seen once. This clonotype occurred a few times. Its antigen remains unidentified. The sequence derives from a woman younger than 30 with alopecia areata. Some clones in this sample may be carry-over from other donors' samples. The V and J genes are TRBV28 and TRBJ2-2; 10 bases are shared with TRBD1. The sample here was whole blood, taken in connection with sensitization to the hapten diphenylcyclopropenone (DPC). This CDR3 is CASSPRGTGVGGELFF. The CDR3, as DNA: TGTGCCAGCAGCCCACGCGGGACAGGGGTAGGCGGGGAGCTGTTTTTT.